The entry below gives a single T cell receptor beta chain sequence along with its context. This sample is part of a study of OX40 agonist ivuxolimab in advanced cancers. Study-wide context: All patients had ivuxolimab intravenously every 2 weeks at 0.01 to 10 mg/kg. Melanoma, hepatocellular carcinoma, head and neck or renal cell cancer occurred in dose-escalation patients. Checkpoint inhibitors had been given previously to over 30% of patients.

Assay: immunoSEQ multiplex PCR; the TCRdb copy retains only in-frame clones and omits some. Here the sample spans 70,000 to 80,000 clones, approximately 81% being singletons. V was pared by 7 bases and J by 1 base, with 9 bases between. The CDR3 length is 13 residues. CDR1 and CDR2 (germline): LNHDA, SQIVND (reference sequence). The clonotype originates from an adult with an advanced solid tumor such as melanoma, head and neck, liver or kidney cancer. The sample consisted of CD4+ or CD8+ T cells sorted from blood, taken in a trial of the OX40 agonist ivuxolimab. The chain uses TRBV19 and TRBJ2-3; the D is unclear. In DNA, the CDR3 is TGTGCCAGTAAAGGGCGGCGCACAGATACGCAGTATTTT. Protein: CASKGRRTDTQYF. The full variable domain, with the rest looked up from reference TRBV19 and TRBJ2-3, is DGGITQSPKYLFRKEGQNVTLSCEQNLNHDAMYWYRQDPGQGLRLIYYSQIVNDFQKGDIAEGYSVSREKKESFPLTVTSAQKNPTAFYLCASKGRRTDTQYFGPGTRLTVL.